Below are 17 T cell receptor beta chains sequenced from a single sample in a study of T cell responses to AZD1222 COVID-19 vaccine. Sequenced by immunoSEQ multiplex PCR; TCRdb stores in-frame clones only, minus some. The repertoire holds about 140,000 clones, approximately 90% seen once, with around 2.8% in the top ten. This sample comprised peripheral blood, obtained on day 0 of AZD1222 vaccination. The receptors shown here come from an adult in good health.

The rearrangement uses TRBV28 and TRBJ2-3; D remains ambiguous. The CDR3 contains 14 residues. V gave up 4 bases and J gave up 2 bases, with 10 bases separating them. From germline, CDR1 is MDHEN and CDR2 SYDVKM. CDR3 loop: CASSSSVSTDTQYF. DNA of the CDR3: TGTGCCAGCAGTTCGAGCGTCTCCACAGATACGCAGTATTTT.

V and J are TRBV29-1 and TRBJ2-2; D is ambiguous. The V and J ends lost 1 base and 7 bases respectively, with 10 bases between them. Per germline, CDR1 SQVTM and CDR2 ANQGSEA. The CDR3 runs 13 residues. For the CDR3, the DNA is TGCAGCGTTGAAGCAGTTTTGGGCGGGGAGCTGTTTTTT. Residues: CSVEAVLGGELFF.

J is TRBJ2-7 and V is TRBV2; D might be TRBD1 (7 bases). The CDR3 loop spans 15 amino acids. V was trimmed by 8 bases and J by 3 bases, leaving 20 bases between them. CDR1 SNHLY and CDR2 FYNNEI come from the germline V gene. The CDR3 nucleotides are TGTGCCAGCTCTACAGGGGCGGGACCCAACTACGAGCAGTACTTC. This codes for CASSTGAGPNYEQYF.

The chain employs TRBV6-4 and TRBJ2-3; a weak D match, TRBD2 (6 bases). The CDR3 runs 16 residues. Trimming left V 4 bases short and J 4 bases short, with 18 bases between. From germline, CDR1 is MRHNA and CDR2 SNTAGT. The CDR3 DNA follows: TGTGCCAGCAGTGTGGGAACGGGAGTGGGTCCAGATACGCAGTATTTT. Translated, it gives CASSVGTGVGPDTQYF.

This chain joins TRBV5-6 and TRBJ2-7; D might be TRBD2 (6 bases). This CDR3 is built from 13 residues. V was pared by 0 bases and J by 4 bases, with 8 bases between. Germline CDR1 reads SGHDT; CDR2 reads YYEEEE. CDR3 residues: CASSLVADYEQYF. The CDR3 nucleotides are TGTGCCAGCAGCTTGGTAGCGGATTACGAGCAGTACTTC. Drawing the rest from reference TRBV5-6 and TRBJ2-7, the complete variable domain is DAGVTQSPTHLIKTRGQQVTLRCSPKSGHDTVSWYQQALGQGPQFIFQYYEEEERQRGNFPDRFSGHQFPNYSSELNVNALLLGDSALYLCASSLVADYEQYFGPGTRLTVT.

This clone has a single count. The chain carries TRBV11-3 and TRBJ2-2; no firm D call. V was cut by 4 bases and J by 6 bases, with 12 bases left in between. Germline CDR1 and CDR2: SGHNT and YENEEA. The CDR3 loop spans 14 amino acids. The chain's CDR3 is CASSSSIVAGELFF. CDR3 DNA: TGTGCCAGCAGCTCCAGCATAGTCGCCGGGGAGCTGTTTTTT.

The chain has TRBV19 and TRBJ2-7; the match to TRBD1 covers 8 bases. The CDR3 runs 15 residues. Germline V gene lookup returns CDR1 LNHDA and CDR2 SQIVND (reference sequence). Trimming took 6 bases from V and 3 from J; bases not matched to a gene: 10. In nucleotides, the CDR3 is TGTGCCAGTAGACCGACAGGGGACAGAAACTACGAGCAGTACTTC. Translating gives CASRPTGDRNYEQYF. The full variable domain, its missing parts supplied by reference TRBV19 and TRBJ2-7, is DGGITQSPKYLFRKEGQNVTLSCEQNLNHDAMYWYRQDPGQGLRLIYYSQIVNDFQKGDIAEGYSVSREKKESFPLTVTSAQKNPTAFYLCASRPTGDRNYEQYFGPGTRLTVT.

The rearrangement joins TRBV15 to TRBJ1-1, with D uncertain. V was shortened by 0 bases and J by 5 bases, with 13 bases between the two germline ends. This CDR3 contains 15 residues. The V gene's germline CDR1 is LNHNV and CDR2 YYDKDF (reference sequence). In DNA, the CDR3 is TGTGCCACCAGCAGAGATAGGCAGGTGACTACTGAAGCTTTCTTT. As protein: CATSRDRQVTTEAFF.

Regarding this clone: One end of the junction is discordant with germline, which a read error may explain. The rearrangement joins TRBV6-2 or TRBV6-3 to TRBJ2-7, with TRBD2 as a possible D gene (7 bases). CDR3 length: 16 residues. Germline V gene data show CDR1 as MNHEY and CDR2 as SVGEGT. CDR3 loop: CASTPVWGGASSEQYF. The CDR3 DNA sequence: TGTGCCAGCACCCCGGTGTGGGGGGGGGCTTCCTCCGAGCAGTACTTC.

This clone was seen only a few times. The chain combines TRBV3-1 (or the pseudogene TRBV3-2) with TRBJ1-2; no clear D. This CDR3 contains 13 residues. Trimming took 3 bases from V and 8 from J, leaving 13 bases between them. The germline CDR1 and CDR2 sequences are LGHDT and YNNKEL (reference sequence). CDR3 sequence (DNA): TGTGCCAGCAGCCACCAGGCTTTAAGCGGCTACACCTTC. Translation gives CASSHQALSGYTF.

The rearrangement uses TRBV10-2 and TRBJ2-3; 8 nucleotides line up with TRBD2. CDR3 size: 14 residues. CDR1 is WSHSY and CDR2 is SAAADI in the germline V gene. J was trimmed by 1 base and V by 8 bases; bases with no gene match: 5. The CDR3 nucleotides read TGCGCCAGCGACTCCGGGAGGGGCACAGATACGCAGTATTTT. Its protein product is CASDSGRGTDTQYF.

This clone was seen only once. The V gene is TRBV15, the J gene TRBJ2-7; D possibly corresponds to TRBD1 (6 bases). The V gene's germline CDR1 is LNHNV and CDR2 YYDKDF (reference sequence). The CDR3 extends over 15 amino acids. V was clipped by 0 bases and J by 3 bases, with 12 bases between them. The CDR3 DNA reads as TGTGCCACCAGCAGAGACTACAGGGAAATCTACGAGCAGTACTTC. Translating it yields CATSRDYREIYEQYF. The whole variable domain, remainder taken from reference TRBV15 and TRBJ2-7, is DAMVIQNPRYQVTQFGKPVTLSCSQTLNHNVMYWYQQKSSQAPKLLFHYYDKDFNNEADTPDNFQSRRPNTSFCFLDIRSPGLGDTAMYLCATSRDYREIYEQYFGPGTRLTVT.

The CDR3 region has the DNA TGTGCCACCTCCCGGACTAGCGGACCCACGGATACGCAGTATTTT. It is translated as CATSRTSGPTDTQYF. The chain links TRBV19 to TRBJ2-3; 10 bases line up with TRBD2. V dropped 10 bases and J dropped 6; count of bases not matched to a gene: 13. This CDR3 is 15 amino acids long. Germline assignment: CDR1 LNHDA and CDR2 SQIVND (reference sequence). Filled out from reference TRBV19 and TRBJ2-3, the complete variable domain reads DGGITQSPKYLFRKEGQNVTLSCEQNLNHDAMYWYRQDPGQGLRLIYYSQIVNDFQKGDIAEGYSVSREKKESFPLTVTSAQKNPTAFYLCATSRTSGPTDTQYFGPGTRLTVL.

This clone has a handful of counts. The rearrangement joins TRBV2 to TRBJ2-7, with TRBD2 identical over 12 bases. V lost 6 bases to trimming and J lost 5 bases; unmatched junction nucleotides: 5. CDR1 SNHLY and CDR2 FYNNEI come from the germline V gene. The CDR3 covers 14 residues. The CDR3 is CASRRLAGVDEQYF. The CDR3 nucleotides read TGTGCCAGCAGGAGACTAGCGGGGGTCGACGAGCAGTACTTC. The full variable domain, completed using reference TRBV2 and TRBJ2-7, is EPEVTQTPSHQVTQMGQEVILRCVPISNHLYFYWYRQILGQKVEFLVSFYNNEISEKSEIFDDQFSVERPDGSNFTLKIRSTKLEDSAMYFCASRRLAGVDEQYFGPGTRLTVT.

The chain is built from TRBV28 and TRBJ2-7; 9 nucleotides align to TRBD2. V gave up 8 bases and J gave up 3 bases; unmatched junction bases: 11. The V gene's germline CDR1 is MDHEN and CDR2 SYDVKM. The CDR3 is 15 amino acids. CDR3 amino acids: CASGGGGFGIYEQYF. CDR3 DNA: TGTGCCAGCGGCGGGGGGGGTTTTGGAATCTACGAGCAGTACTTC.

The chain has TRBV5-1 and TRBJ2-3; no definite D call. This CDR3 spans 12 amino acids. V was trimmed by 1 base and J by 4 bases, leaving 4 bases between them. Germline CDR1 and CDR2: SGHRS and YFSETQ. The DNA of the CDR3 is TGCGCCAGCAGCTTGACGGCAGATACGCAGTATTTT. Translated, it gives CASSLTADTQYF.

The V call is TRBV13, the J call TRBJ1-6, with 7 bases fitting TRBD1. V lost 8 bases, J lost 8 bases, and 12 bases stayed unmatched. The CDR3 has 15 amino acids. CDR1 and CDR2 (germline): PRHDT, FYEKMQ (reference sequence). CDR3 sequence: CASGKAGTEYSPLHF. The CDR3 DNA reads TGTGCCAGCGGAAAAGCAGGGACAGAGTATTCACCCCTCCACTTT.